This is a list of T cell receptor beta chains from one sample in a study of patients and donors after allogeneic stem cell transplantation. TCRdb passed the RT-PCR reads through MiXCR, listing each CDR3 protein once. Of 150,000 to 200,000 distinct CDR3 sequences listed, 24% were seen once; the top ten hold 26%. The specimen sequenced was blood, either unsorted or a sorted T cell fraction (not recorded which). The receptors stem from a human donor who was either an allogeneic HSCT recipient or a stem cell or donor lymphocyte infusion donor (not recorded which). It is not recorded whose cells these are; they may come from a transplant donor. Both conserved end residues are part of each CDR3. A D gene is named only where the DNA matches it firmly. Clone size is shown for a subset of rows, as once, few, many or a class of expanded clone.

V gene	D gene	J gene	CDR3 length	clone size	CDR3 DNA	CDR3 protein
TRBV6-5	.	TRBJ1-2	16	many	TGTGCCAGCAGTTACAGGCGCGGGACTGCTAACTATGGCTACACCTTC	CASSYRRGTANYGYTF
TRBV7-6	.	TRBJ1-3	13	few	TGTGCCAGCAGCTTAGGGGTTGGAAACACCATATATTTT	CASSLGVGNTIYF
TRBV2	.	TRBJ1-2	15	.	TGTGCCAGCAGTGAAGCAAGGGGGGGTAACTATGGCTACACCTTC	CASSEARGGNYGYTF
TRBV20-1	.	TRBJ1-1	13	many	TGCAGTGCTAGAGGGGGGGCGAACACTGAAGCTTTCTTT	CSARGGANTEAFF
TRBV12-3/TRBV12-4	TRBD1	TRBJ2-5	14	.	TGTGCCAGCACCATGACAGGGGTGTGGGAGACCCAGTACTTC	CASTMTGVWETQYF
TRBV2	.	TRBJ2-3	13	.	TGTGCCTTCCCGGGCTTAATTACAGATACGCAGTATTTT	CAFPGLITDTQYF
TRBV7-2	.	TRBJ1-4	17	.	TGTGCCAGCAGCTTAGACGTTTGGGCAGGGGTTGGTGAAAAACTGTTTTTT	CASSLDVWAGVGEKLFF
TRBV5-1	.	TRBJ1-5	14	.	TGCGCCAGCAGCTTTGACGGAACGAATCAGCCCCAGCATTTT	CASSFDGTNQPQHF
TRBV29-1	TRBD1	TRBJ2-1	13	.	TGCAGCGTTGATGGGACAGGGGGGAATGAGCAGTTCTTC	CSVDGTGGNEQFF
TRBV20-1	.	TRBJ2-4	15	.	TGCAGTGCTCTCCCTAAACGGGGTACTAAAAACATTCAGTACTTC	CSALPKRGTKNIQYF
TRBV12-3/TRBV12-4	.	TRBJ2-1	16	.	TGTGCCAGCAGTCCCGCCGGGTCTGGGATGGACAATGAGCAGTTCTTC	CASSPAGSGMDNEQFF
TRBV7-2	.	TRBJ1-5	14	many	TGTGCCAGCAGTTACCGGGACCCAAATCAGCCCCAGCATTTT	CASSYRDPNQPQHF
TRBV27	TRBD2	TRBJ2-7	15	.	TGTGCCAGCAGTTTAGTTGGACTAGCCGCCTACGAGCAGTACTTC	CASSLVGLAAYEQYF
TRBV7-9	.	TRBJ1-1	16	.	TGTGCCAGCAGCTTAGCGGTCTTTCCGGGAAACACTGAAGCTTTCTTT	CASSLAVFPGNTEAFF
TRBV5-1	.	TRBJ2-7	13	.	TGCGCCAGCAGCTTGAGGCCACTCAACGAGCAGTACTTC	CASSLRPLNEQYF